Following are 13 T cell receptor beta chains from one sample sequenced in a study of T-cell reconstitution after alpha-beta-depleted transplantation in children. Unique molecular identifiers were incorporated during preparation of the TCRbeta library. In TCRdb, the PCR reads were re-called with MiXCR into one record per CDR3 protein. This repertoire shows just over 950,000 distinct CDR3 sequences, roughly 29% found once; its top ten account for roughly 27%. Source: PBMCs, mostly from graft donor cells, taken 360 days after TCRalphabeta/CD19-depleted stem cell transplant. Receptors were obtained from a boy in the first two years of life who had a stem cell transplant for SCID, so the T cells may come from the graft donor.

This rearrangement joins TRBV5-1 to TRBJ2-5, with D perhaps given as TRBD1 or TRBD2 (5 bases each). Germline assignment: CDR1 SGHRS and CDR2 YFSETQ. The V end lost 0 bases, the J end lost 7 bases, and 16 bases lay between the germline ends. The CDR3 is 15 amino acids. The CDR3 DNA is TGCGCCAGCAGCTTGGTACCGGGACCCGCATCGACCCAGTACTTC. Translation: CASSLVPGPASTQYF.

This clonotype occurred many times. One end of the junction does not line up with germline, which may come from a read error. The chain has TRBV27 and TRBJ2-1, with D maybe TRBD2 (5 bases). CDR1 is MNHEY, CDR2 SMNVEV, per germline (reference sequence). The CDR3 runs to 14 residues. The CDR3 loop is CASSLGVAYNEQFF. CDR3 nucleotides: TGCGCCAGCAGCTTGGGAGTAGCCTACAATGAGCAGTTCTTC.

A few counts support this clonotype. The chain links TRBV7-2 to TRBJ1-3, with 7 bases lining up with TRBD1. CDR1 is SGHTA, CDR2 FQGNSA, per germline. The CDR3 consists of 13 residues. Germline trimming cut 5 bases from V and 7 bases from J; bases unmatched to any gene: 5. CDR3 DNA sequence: TGTGCCAGCAGCCCGGACAGGAGGAACACCATATATTTT. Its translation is CASSPDRRNTIYF.

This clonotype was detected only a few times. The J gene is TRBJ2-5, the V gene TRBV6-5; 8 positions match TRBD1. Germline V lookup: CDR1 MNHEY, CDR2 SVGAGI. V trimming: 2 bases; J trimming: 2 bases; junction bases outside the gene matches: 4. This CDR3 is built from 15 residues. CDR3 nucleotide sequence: TGTGCCAGCAGTTACAGACAGGGGTTACAAGAGACCCAGTACTTC. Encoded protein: CASSYRQGLQETQYF.

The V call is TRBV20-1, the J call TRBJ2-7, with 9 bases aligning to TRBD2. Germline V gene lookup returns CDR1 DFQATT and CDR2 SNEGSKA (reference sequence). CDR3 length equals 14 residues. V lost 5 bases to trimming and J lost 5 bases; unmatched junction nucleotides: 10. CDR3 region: CSAGRLADLHEQYF. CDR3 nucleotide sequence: TGCAGTGCTGGTAGACTAGCGGACCTTCACGAGCAGTACTTC.

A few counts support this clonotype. The CDR3 DNA is TGTGCCAGCAGCTTAGGGGCGGGGGGTATTGAGCAGTTCTTC. This sequence encodes CASSLGAGGIEQFF. The V gene is TRBV7-2, the J gene TRBJ2-1; 8 nucleotides match TRBD2. V trimming: 1 base; J trimming: 9 bases; junction bases outside the gene matches: 5. The CDR3 contains 14 residues. Germline V gene lookup returns CDR1 SGHTA and CDR2 FQGNSA.

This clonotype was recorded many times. The CDR3 sequence is CASSLGISGNTIYF. For the CDR3, the DNA is TGTGCCAGCAGTCTAGGGATCTCTGGAAACACCATATATTTT. The chain joins TRBV7-9 to TRBJ1-3, with D unresolved. The CDR3 is made up of 14 amino acids. Germline values: CDR1 SEHNR, CDR2 FQNEAQ (reference sequence). V gave up 6 bases and J gave up 0 bases, with 9 bases separating them.

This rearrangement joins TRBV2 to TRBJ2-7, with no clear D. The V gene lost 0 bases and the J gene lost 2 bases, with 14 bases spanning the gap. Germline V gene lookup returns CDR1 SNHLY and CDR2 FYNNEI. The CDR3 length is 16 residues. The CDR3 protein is CASSEALARPAYEQYF. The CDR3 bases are TGTGCCAGCAGTGAAGCGCTTGCCAGGCCAGCCTACGAGCAGTACTTC.

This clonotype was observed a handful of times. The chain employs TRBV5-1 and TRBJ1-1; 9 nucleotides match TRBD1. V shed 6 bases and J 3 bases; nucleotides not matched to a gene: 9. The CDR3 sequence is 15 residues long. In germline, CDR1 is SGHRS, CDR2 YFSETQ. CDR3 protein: CASKKQGALDTEAFF. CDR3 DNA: TGCGCCAGCAAGAAACAGGGGGCACTGGACACTGAAGCTTTCTTT.

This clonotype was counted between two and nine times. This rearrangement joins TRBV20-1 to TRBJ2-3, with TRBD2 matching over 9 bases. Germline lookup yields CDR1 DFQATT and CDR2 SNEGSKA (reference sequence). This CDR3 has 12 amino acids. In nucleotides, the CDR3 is TGCAGCCTAGCGGGGACCACAGATACGCAGTATTTT. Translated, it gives CSLAGTTDTQYF.

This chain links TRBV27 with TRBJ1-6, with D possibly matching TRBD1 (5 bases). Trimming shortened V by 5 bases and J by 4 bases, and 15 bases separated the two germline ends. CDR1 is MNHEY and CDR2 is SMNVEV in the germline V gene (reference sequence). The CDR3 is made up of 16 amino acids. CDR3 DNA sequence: TGTGCCAGCAGTAGGGAAATGACAGCATATAATTCACCCCTCCACTTT. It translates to CASSREMTAYNSPLHF.

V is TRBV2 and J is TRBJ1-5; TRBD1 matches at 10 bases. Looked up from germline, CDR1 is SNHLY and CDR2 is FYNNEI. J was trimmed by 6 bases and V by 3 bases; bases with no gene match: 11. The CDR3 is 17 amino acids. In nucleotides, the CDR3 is TGTGCCAGCAGTGATCGAGACAGGGGGCCCAAGGGTCAGCCCCAGCATTTT. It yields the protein CASSDRDRGPKGQPQHF.

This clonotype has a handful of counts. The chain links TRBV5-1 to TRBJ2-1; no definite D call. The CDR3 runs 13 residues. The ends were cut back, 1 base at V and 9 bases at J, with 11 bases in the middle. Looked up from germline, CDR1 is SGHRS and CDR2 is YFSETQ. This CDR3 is CASSLFLLSEQFF. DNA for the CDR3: TGCGCCAGCAGCTTGTTTCTCTTAAGTGAGCAGTTCTTC.